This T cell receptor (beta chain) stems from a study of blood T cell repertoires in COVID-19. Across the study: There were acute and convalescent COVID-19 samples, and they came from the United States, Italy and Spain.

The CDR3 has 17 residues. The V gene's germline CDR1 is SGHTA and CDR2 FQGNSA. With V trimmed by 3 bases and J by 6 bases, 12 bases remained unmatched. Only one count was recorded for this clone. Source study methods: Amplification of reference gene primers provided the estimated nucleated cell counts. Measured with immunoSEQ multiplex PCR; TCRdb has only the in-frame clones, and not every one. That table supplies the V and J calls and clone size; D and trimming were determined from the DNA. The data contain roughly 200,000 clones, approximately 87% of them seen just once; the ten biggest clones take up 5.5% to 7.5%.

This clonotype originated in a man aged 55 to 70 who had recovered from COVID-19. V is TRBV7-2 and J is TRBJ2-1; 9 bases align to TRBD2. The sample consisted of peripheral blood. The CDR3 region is CASSLSSGAGGLNEQFF. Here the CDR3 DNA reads TGTGCCAGCAGCTTGTCCAGCGGGGCGGGGGGGCTCAATGAGCAGTTCTTC.